This is a list of T cell receptor beta chains from one sample in a study of beta chain features in type 1 diabetes. Sequencing was performed with immunoSEQ multiplex PCR; in TCRdb, only in-frame clones are kept and a portion is missing. The sample has 900,000 or so clones, 15% to 20% seen once. What was sequenced was naive CD4+ T cells from blood. The receptors were gathered from a woman between 18 and 30 years old in good health. CDR3s include the opening cysteine and the closing phenylalanine or tryptophan. The order of the fields is D gene, V gene, clone size, J gene, CDR3 protein, CDR3 DNA. The D gene is left open where the match is weak. Only some rows state a clone size, as once, few, many or a class for expanded clones.

D: TRBD1
V: TRBV27
size: few
J: TRBJ1-5
CDR3: CASSSLNRGSGQPQHF
DNA: TGTGCCAGCAGTTCGCTGAACAGGGGGTCTGGTCAGCCCCAGCATTTT

D: TRBD1
V: TRBV14
size: -
J: TRBJ2-1
CDR3: CASSASGQGLTQFF
DNA: TGTGCCAGCAGCGCCTCCGGACAGGGCTTGACCCAGTTCTTC

D: -
V: TRBV5-6
size: few
J: TRBJ2-1
CDR3: CASSLDFEGEQFF
DNA: TGTGCCAGCAGCTTGGATTTTGAGGGTGAGCAGTTCTTC

D: -
V: TRBV6-5
size: -
J: TRBJ1-1
CDR3: CASSLTGRSEAFF
DNA: TGTGCCAGCAGTCTCACGGGACGATCTGAAGCTTTCTTT

D: -
V: TRBV7-3
size: -
J: TRBJ2-2
CDR3: CASRILANTGELFF
DNA: TGTGCCAGCAGGATCCTGGCGAACACCGGGGAGCTGTTTTTT

D: TRBD1
V: TRBV11-2
size: few
J: TRBJ2-3
CDR3: CASSPDRGQDQYF
DNA: TGTGCCAGCAGTCCGGACAGGGGACAGGACCAGTATTTT

D: -
V: TRBV7-8
size: few
J: TRBJ1-2
CDR3: CASSLGGYGYTF
DNA: TGTGCCAGCAGCTTAGGCGGCTATGGCTACACCTTC

D: -
V: TRBV2
size: few
J: TRBJ2-3
CDR3: CASSAGQPDPDTQYF
DNA: TGTGCCAGCAGCGCGGGACAGCCAGATCCAGATACGCAGTATTTT

D: -
V: TRBV7-9
size: few
J: TRBJ2-4
CDR3: CASSATWGSKNIQYF
DNA: TGTGCCAGCAGCGCGACGTGGGGGTCCAAAAACATTCAGTACTTC

D: TRBD1
V: TRBV5-4
size: -
J: TRBJ1-1
CDR3: CASSIKQGATNTEAFF
DNA: TGTGCCAGCAGCATCAAACAGGGGGCGACGAACACTGAAGCTTTCTTT

D: TRBD2
V: TRBV19
size: few
J: TRBJ2-4
CDR3: CASSQGLAGVQYF
DNA: TGTGCCAGTAGTCAAGGACTAGCGGGAGTTCAGTACTTC

D: TRBD2
V: TRBV9
size: -
J: TRBJ2-3
CDR3: CASSVGRTSWAADTQYF
DNA: TGTGCCAGCAGCGTAGGCCGGACTAGCTGGGCGGCAGATACGCAGTATTTT

D: -
V: TRBV11-2
size: -
J: TRBJ2-1
CDR3: CASSGFVAGYYNEQFF
DNA: TGTGCCAGCAGCGGGTTCGTGGCGGGCTACTACAATGAGCAGTTCTTC

D: -
V: TRBV10-1
size: few
J: TRBJ1-4
CDR3: CASSAGLNEKLFF
DNA: TGCGCCAGCAGCGCGGGGCTGAATGAAAAACTGTTTTTT

D: TRBD1
V: TRBV27
size: -
J: TRBJ2-6
CDR3: CASSPQGAVGANVLTF
DNA: TGTGCCAGCAGTCCGCAGGGGGCGGTTGGGGCCAACGTCCTGACTTTC

D: -
V: TRBV19
size: few
J: TRBJ2-6
CDR3: CASSTRQSTGANVLTF
DNA: TGTGCCAGTAGTACCAGACAGTCTACTGGGGCCAACGTCCTGACTTTC

D: TRBD1
V: TRBV2
size: few
J: TRBJ1-2
CDR3: CASSAGQTSYGYTF
DNA: TGTGCCAGCAGTGCGGGACAGACTTCCTATGGCTACACCTTC

D: -
V: TRBV27
size: -
J: TRBJ2-7
CDR3: CASNTEKKHREQLF
DNA: TGTGCCAGCAATACAGAAAAGAAGCATAGAGAGCAGTTGTTC

D: -
V: TRBV28
size: -
J: TRBJ1-5
CDR3: CASSIPRGHGPQHF
DNA: TGTGCCAGCAGTATACCCAGGGGTCACGGGCCCCAGCATTTT

D: TRBD2
V: TRBV2
size: -
J: TRBJ2-1
CDR3: CASRWREIYNEQFF
DNA: TGTGCCAGCCGTTGGCGGGAGATTTACAATGAGCAGTTCTTC

D: -
V: TRBV5-6
size: -
J: TRBJ2-6
CDR3: CASSLGTSGANVLTF
DNA: TGTGCCAGCAGCTTGGGTACCTCTGGGGCCAACGTCCTGACTTTC

D: -
V: TRBV4-2
size: -
J: TRBJ1-2
CDR3: CASSQGPEVNYGYTF
DNA: TGTGCCAGCAGCCAAGGGCCGGAGGTTAACTATGGCTACACCTTC

D: -
V: TRBV2
size: -
J: TRBJ2-3
CDR3: CASSGLRDTQYF
DNA: TGTGCCAGCAGTGGGCTAAGAGATACGCAGTATTTT

D: -
V: TRBV4-1
size: -
J: TRBJ2-7
CDR3: CASSQAFGEQYF
DNA: TGCGCCAGCAGCCAAGCTTTTGGGGAGCAGTACTTC

D: -
V: TRBV7-9
size: -
J: TRBJ2-5
CDR3: CASSFQGPETQYF
DNA: TGTGCCAGCAGTTTTCAGGGTCCAGAGACCCAGTACTTC

D: -
V: TRBV7-9
size: few
J: TRBJ2-3
CDR3: CASSLDGPPDTQYF
DNA: TGTGCCAGCAGCTTAGATGGCCCGCCAGATACGCAGTATTTT

D: -
V: TRBV9
size: -
J: TRBJ2-3
CDR3: CASSVGGSTDTQYF
DNA: TGTGCCAGCAGCGTAGGGGGGAGCACAGATACGCAGTATTTT

D: -
V: TRBV29-1
size: few
J: TRBJ2-3
CDR3: CSVAGLTITDTQYF
DNA: TGCAGCGTTGCTGGTCTAACAATTACAGATACGCAGTATTTT

D: TRBD1
V: TRBV28
size: few
J: TRBJ1-2
CDR3: CASSMTGTVYGYTF
DNA: TGTGCCAGCAGTATGACCGGGACAGTCTATGGCTACACCTTC

D: -
V: TRBV9
size: -
J: TRBJ1-4
CDR3: CASSVVVGEKLFF
DNA: TGTGCCAGCAGCGTAGTTGTGGGGGAAAAACTGTTTTTT

D: TRBD1
V: TRBV4-3
size: -
J: TRBJ2-3
CDR3: CASSAKLSGTVGDTQYF
DNA: TGCGCCAGCAGCGCAAAATTGTCCGGGACAGTGGGCGATACGCAGTATTTT

D: -
V: TRBV2
size: -
J: TRBJ2-3
CDR3: CASSEFALGADTQYF
DNA: TGTGCCAGCAGTGAATTCGCGTTAGGGGCAGATACGCAGTATTTT

D: -
V: TRBV14
size: many
J: TRBJ2-1
CDR3: CASSQDLRRNNEQFF
DNA: TGTGCCAGCAGCCAAGATCTGAGGCGGAACAATGAGCAGTTCTTC

D: TRBD2
V: TRBV19
size: -
J: TRBJ2-5
CDR3: CASRTRGSEETQYF
DNA: TGTGCCAGTAGAACGCGGGGGTCGGAAGAGACCCAGTACTTC

D: -
V: TRBV6-5
size: -
J: TRBJ1-4
CDR3: CATRTVATNEKLFF
DNA: TGTGCCACCCGGACAGTCGCAACTAATGAAAAACTGTTTTTT

D: TRBD1
V: TRBV9
size: -
J: TRBJ2-5
CDR3: CASSVAPGTAQETQYF
DNA: TGTGCCAGCAGCGTAGCACCGGGGACAGCCCAAGAGACCCAGTACTTC

D: TRBD2
V: TRBV9
size: -
J: TRBJ2-1
CDR3: CASSLRASGSNEQFF
DNA: TGTGCCAGCAGCCTCCGGGCTAGCGGGAGTAATGAGCAGTTCTTC

D: -
V: TRBV19
size: few
J: TRBJ2-1
CDR3: CASSIVVVAANEQFF
DNA: TGTGCCAGTAGTATAGTAGTGGTAGCGGCCAATGAGCAGTTCTTC

D: -
V: TRBV7-2
size: -
J: TRBJ2-5
CDR3: CASSWTVQETQYF
DNA: TGTGCCAGCAGCTGGACAGTTCAAGAGACCCAGTACTTC

D: -
V: TRBV7-2
size: few
J: TRBJ1-4
CDR3: CASSFGARGEKLFF
DNA: TGTGCCAGCAGCTTTGGGGCCCGCGGTGAAAAACTGTTTTTT

D: TRBD1
V: TRBV4-2
size: -
J: TRBJ2-6
CDR3: CASSPRTGGISGANVLTF
DNA: TGTGCCAGCAGCCCTCGGACAGGCGGCATCTCTGGGGCCAACGTCCTGACTTTC